This entry lists 11 T cell receptor beta chains sequenced from one sample in a study of shared clonotypes between healthy human individuals. Repertoires were generated with immunoSEQ multiplex PCR, while TCRdb's copy carries only in-frame clones and drops some. Altogether about 2 million clones are present, around 96% being singletons, with the ten largest covering under 1.5%. CD8 cells regarded as naive lacked CD45RO, were positively chosen for CCR7, and omitted terminally differentiated effector memory CD45RA+ cells. The sample comprised naive CD8+ T cells sorted from blood. These receptors came from a man younger than 35 in good health.

The chain combines TRBV29-1 with TRBJ2-1; 14 positions agree with TRBD2. The CDR3 sequence is 17 residues long. Looked up from germline, CDR1 is SQVTM and CDR2 is ANQGSEA. V lost 6 bases and J lost 1; bases outside the gene matches: 8. The CDR3 bases are TGCAGCGTCGCCGGACTAGCGGGAGGAGGGTCCTACAATGAGCAGTTCTTC. Its translation: CSVAGLAGGGSYNEQFF.

This sequence joins TRBV19 and TRBJ2-7; the match to TRBD1 covers 7 bases. V was clipped by 1 base and J by 2 bases; unmatched bases: 5. CDR1 and CDR2 (germline): LNHDA, SQIVND (reference sequence). This CDR3 has 15 residues. The CDR3 protein is CASSIGWDSTYEQYF. As DNA, the CDR3 is TGTGCCAGTAGTATAGGCTGGGACAGTACCTACGAGCAGTACTTC.

CDR3 in DNA: TGTGCCAGTTCATCTCCGGGACAGGGGTGGAATTCACCCCTCCACTTT. It codes for CASSSPGQGWNSPLHF. This chain links TRBV5-6 with TRBJ1-6; 10 nucleotides align to TRBD1. V was pared by 8 bases and J by 7 bases, with 12 bases of the junction left unmatched. The CDR3 spans 16 residues. Germline assignment: CDR1 SGHDT and CDR2 YYEEEE.

This chain joins TRBV6-1 and TRBJ2-7; 8 bases match TRBD1. The CDR3 totals 14 residues. The junction had 6 bases not matched to a gene; V was cut back by 2 bases and J by 6 bases. Germline-derived CDR1 and CDR2 are MNHNS and SASEGT. The CDR3 DNA is TGTGCCAGCAGTGAACCACCGACAGGGGCCGAGCAGTACTTC. Translation: CASSEPPTGAEQYF.

The chain links TRBV18 to TRBJ2-1; 11 bases are shared with TRBD2. Trimming at V came to 4 bases and at J to 2 bases, leaving 4 bases not matched to a gene. There are 16 residues in the CDR3. Germline CDR1 KGHSH, CDR2 LQKENI. The CDR3 is CASSLGTSGTYNEQFF. DNA of the CDR3: TGTGCCAGCTCACTGGGGACTAGCGGAACCTACAATGAGCAGTTCTTC.

This clone came up once. The V and J genes are TRBV27 and TRBJ2-7, with 9 bases matching TRBD2. The CDR3 has 14 amino acids. Germline lookup yields CDR1 MNHEY and CDR2 SMNVEV (reference sequence). J lost 6 bases, V lost 6 bases, and 9 bases had no gene match. This CDR3 is CASSLSGSAAEQYF. In DNA, the CDR3 is TGTGCCAGCAGCCTTAGCGGGAGTGCGGCCGAGCAGTACTTC.

The chain carries TRBV4-1 and TRBJ2-3, with unresolved D. With 8 bases removed from V and 6 bases from J, the gap between germline ends came to 9 bases. The length of the CDR3 is 11 residues. Germline V gives CDR1 MGHRA, CDR2 YSYEKL. In nucleotides, the CDR3 is TGCGCCAGCGGTCAAATGGATACGCAGTATTTT. Amino acid sequence: CASGQMDTQYF.

Concerning this clone itself: Distinct nucleotide sequences in the sample also encode this CDR3. V gene TRBV6-1 combines with J gene TRBJ2-7; the D is unclear. The CDR3 spans 13 residues. Germline CDR1 and CDR2: MNHNS and SASEGT. Trimming took 2 bases from V and 1 from J, leaving 6 bases between them. The CDR3 here is CASSEIGSYEQYF. As DNA, the CDR3 is TGTGCCAGCAGTGAAATCGGGTCCTACGAGCAGTACTTC.

The chain links TRBV7-2 to TRBJ2-5, with TRBD2 matching 7 bases. The CDR3 is 19 amino acids. The germline V gene encodes CDR1 SGHTA and CDR2 FQGNSA. Unmatched junction bases numbered 14, after V lost 0 bases and J lost 1 base. As DNA, the CDR3 is TGTGCCAGCAGCTTAGCCCACCTTAGGCGCGGGGGACCCCAAGAGACCCAGTACTTC. Protein: CASSLAHLRRGGPQETQYF.

The table lists this clone with a count of one. The chain carries TRBV4-3 and TRBJ2-7; 10 bases line up with TRBD1. CDR1 LGHNA and CDR2 YSLEER come from the germline V gene. The CDR3 loop spans 16 amino acids. The trim removed 3 bases at V and 4 bases at J, leaving 9 bases unmatched. This chain's CDR3 is CASSQFDRGPGYEQYF. DNA of the CDR3: TGCGCCAGCAGCCAGTTCGACAGGGGGCCAGGGTACGAGCAGTACTTC.

The chain recombines TRBV27 with TRBJ2-7; TRBD2 aligns across 10 bases. This CDR3 has 15 residues. Losses at the gene ends were 5 bases for V and 2 bases for J; bases not matched to a gene: 6. Germline loops: CDR1 MNHEY, CDR2 SMNVEV (reference sequence). Here the CDR3 DNA reads TGTGCCAGCAGTCCCCACAGCGGGGGGGCCTACGAGCAGTACTTC. As protein: CASSPHSGGAYEQYF.